Presented here are 29 T cell receptor beta chains from one specimen sequenced in a study of vaccination effects on CD4 cells after COVID-19. Sequencing used immunoSEQ multiplex PCR; TCRdb keeps in-frame clones, though not all of them. The sample records roughly 50,000 clones, 75% to 85% being singletons. Antigen-specific CD4+ T cell clonotypes were called by their expansion after viral peptide-pool culture in ViraFEST. Subsequent to a culture period of around eleven days, CD4+ T cells were isolated. In the vaccine recipients, nucleocapsid antibodies were negative and there was no prior SARS-CoV-2 infection. Their antigens are not known. This sample comprised CD4+ T cells from PBMCs cultured with HCoV-OC43 spike peptides, obtained before COVID-19 vaccination. Sample subset: HCoV-OC43 spike overlapping peptide pool stimulation. The source is a human donor who received a COVID-19 vaccine.

The chain recombines TRBV18 with TRBJ2-7, with unresolved D. Germline loops: CDR1 KGHSH, CDR2 LQKENI. V was clipped by 5 bases and J by 7 bases, with 15 bases between them. The CDR3 is 13 residues long. In nucleotides, the CDR3 is TGTGCCAGCTCAGTCGTCACAGTCGGTGAGCAGTACGTC. Residues: CASSVVTVGEQYV.

The chain joins TRBV4-3 to TRBJ1-3; D is unclear. The CDR3 runs 15 residues. Trimming stripped 1 base from V and 0 bases from J, with 7 bases between. Germline V gene sequence: CDR1 LGHNA, CDR2 YSLEER. CDR3 protein: CASSQVFLSGNTIYF. The CDR3 DNA reads TGCGCCAGCAGCCAAGTGTTCCTCTCTGGAAACACCATATATTTT.

The chain links TRBV5-4 to TRBJ2-3; D gene unclear. The CDR3 runs to 13 residues. V lost 0 bases and J lost 9, with 11 bases in between. Germline values: CDR1 SGHNT, CDR2 YYREEE (reference sequence). The CDR3 DNA is TGTGCCAGCAGCTTGGTTGCCCCCACGACGCAGTATTTT. Amino acids: CASSLVAPTTQYF.

This clone was picked up one time. J is TRBJ2-3 and V is TRBV5-4; D uncertain. V was clipped by 1 base and J by 6 bases, with 9 bases between them. CDR1 SGHNT and CDR2 YYREEE come from the germline V gene (reference sequence). The CDR3 is made up of 13 amino acids. CDR3 protein: CASSLKATDTQYF. As DNA, the CDR3 is TGTGCCAGCAGCTTGAAGGCTACGGATACGCAGTATTTT.

This clone has more than one count but fewer than ten. The chain recombines TRBV19 with TRBJ1-3, with a tentative D call TRBD1 (6 bases). The V and J ends lost 4 bases and 0 bases respectively, with 10 bases between them. The CDR3 is made up of 15 amino acids. Germline CDR1 and CDR2: LNHDA and SQIVND (reference sequence). CDR3 amino acids: CASSTTGSSGNTIYF. In nucleotides, the CDR3 is TGTGCCAGTAGTACCACAGGGTCCTCTGGAAACACCATATATTTT.

The genes are TRBV3-1 (or the pseudogene TRBV3-2) and TRBJ2-5, with 10 bases fitting TRBD2. The CDR3 totals 16 residues. V was clipped by 0 bases and J by 2 bases; unmatched bases: 3. Per germline, CDR1 LGHDT and CDR2 YNNKEL (reference sequence). Written as DNA, the CDR3 is TGTGCCAGCAGCCAAGATGGGACTAGCGAGCAAGAGACCCAGTACTTC. The encoded protein is CASSQDGTSEQETQYF.

About this clone itself: The junction shows a germline mismatch at one end, possibly a read error. The CDR3 coding sequence is TGTGCCAGCCGCCAGCCACTCCAAGAGACCCAGTACTTC. The encoded protein is CASRQPLQETQYF. The chain is built from TRBV3-1 (or the pseudogene TRBV3-2) and TRBJ2-5; no clear D gene. The CDR3 is 13 amino acids. Germline loops: CDR1 LGHDT, CDR2 YNNKEL (reference sequence).

The chain couples TRBV3-1 (or the pseudogene TRBV3-2) to TRBJ1-4; possible D gene TRBD1, 5 bases. Germline values: CDR1 LGHDT, CDR2 YNNKEL (reference sequence). This CDR3 comprises 17 residues. The V gene lost 6 bases and the J gene lost 5 bases, with 22 bases spanning the gap. The CDR3 sequence is CASRHLHGAGENEKLFF. CDR3 DNA: TGTGCCAGCAGACACCTACACGGGGCTGGGGAGAATGAAAAACTGTTTTTT.

The chain joins TRBV10-2 to TRBJ2-7; a possible D gene is TRBD1 (6 bases). CDR1 and CDR2 (germline): WSHSY, SAAADI. Trimming took 3 bases from V and 6 from J, leaving 21 bases between them. The CDR3 is 16 residues long. CDR3 loop: CASSDWGTPDGVEQYV. The CDR3 DNA sequence: TGCGCCAGCAGTGACTGGGGGACACCGGATGGGGTCGAGCAGTACGTC.

The table lists this clone with a few counts. V gene TRBV18 combines with J gene TRBJ1-1; D perhaps matches TRBD1 (6 bases). CDR1 is KGHSH and CDR2 is LQKENI in the germline V gene. The CDR3 extends over 13 amino acids. V lost 4 bases to trimming and J lost 2 bases, with 8 bases between them. The CDR3 sequence is CASSLDSNTEAFF. The CDR3 DNA follows: TGTGCCAGCTCACTGGACAGTAACACTGAAGCTTTCTTT.

The chain carries TRBV2 and TRBJ1-1, with D hard to call. Germline V gives CDR1 SNHLY, CDR2 FYNNEI. Trimming pared 5 bases from V and 0 bases from J, leaving 10 bases between. The CDR3 covers 14 residues. CDR3 protein: CASSPSILNTEAFF. The CDR3 DNA is TGTGCCAGCAGTCCCTCTATCCTGAACACTGAAGCTTTCTTT.

This clone was seen only a few times. The J gene is TRBJ1-2, the V gene TRBV4-1; no definite D call. Trimming pared 0 bases from V and 0 bases from J, leaving 14 bases between. CDR1 is MGHRA, CDR2 YSYEKL, per germline. The CDR3 totals 17 residues. This chain's CDR3 is CASSQDPKAPANYGYTF. In nucleotides, the CDR3 is TGCGCCAGCAGCCAAGATCCGAAGGCTCCAGCTAACTATGGCTACACCTTC.

The chain has TRBV3-1 (or the pseudogene TRBV3-2) and TRBJ2-5; TRBD2 aligns across 9 bases. The CDR3 length is 18 residues. Germline-derived CDR1 and CDR2 are LGHDT and YNNKEL (reference sequence). Trimming at V came to 0 bases and at J to 1 base, leaving 9 bases not matched to a gene. The DNA for the CDR3 is TGTGCCAGCAGCCAAGAGCACCGGCTAGCGGGGTTCCAAGAGACCCAGTACTTC. The encoded protein is CASSQEHRLAGFQETQYF.

The chain carries TRBV5-8 and TRBJ1-1; 7 positions match TRBD1. The V gene's germline CDR1 is SGHTS and CDR2 YDEGEE. The CDR3 spans 16 residues. Trimming at V came to 8 bases and at J to 0 bases, leaving 13 bases not matched to a gene. The CDR3 spells CASPHPPGQLNTEAFF. CDR3 DNA: TGTGCCAGTCCTCACCCTCCGGGACAGCTGAACACTGAAGCTTTCTTT. The full variable domain, in which reference TRBV5-8 and TRBJ1-1 provide the parts outside the CDR3, is EAGVTQSPTHLIKTRGQQATLRCSPISGHTSVYWYQQALGLGLQFLLWYDEGEERNRGNFPPRFSGRQFPNYSSELNVNALELEDSALYLCASPHPPGQLNTEAFFGQGTRLTVV.

The chain uses TRBV10-3 and TRBJ2-5; D possibly corresponds to TRBD2 (6 bases). V lost 6 bases, J lost 2 bases, and 16 bases lay in between. CDR1 and CDR2 (germline): ENHRY, SYGVKD. The CDR3 consists of 15 residues. This chain's CDR3 is CAISSGLAGQETQYF. As DNA, the CDR3 is TGTGCCATCAGCAGCGGGCTGGCAGGACAAGAGACCCAGTACTTC.

The chain recombines TRBV3-1 (or the pseudogene TRBV3-2) with TRBJ2-3, with 11 nucleotides matching TRBD2. V dropped 0 bases and J dropped 0; count of bases not matched to a gene: 14. The CDR3 runs 21 residues. Germline loops: CDR1 LGHDT, CDR2 YNNKEL (reference sequence). The CDR3 DNA reads TGTGCCAGCAGCCAAGACCGGCTAGCGGGGGGCGGGAACGCTAGCACAGATACGCAGTATTTT. It encodes CASSQDRLAGGGNASTDTQYF.

The count of this clone is one. The gene calls are TRBV28 and TRBJ1-2, with D possibly matching TRBD1 (6 bases). The CDR3 sequence is 14 residues long. The V gene lost 5 bases and the J gene lost 7 bases, with 17 bases spanning the gap. Germline V gene sequence: CDR1 MDHEN, CDR2 SYDVKM. In DNA form, the CDR3 reads TGTGCCAGCAGTCCCCCGGGGGCGCTTCCTGGCTACACCTTC. It encodes CASSPPGALPGYTF.

This clone occurred once. This chain joins TRBV7-9 and TRBJ2-5; a weak D match, TRBD1 (5 bases). Germline CDR1 reads SEHNR; CDR2 reads FQNEAQ (reference sequence). Deletions cut 7 bases from V and 7 bases from J, with 19 bases between. This CDR3 is 14 amino acids long. The CDR3 DNA sequence: TGTGCCAGCACCATGACAGTAGTTATGTGGACCCAGTACTTC. Protein: CASTMTVVMWTQYF.

The count of this clone is one. V is TRBV5-5 and J is TRBJ1-1, with D possibly being TRBD1 (5 bases). The CDR3 contains 15 residues. The V gene's germline CDR1 is SGHKS and CDR2 YYEKEE (reference sequence). V gave up 4 bases and J gave up 0 bases, with 13 bases separating them. CDR3 DNA: TGTGCCAGCAGCACCGAGGGGAGATTGAACACTGAAGCTTTCTTT. It is translated as CASSTEGRLNTEAFF.

V and J are TRBV6-5 and TRBJ2-5; D assignment may be TRBD1 or TRBD2 (5 bases each). The germline CDR1 and CDR2 sequences are MNHEY and SVGAGI. The CDR3 length is 15 residues. Trimming cost V 7 bases and J 4 bases, with 19 bases left between them. CDR3: CASTQANLGGETQYF. The CDR3 nucleotides are TGTGCCAGCACCCAAGCAAACCTTGGGGGAGAGACCCAGTACTTC.

The CDR3 bases are TGTGCCAGCAGTGGGGAGAACGAGCAGTACGTC. It codes for CASSGENEQYV. The chain has TRBV2 and TRBJ2-7, with D possibly matching TRBD2 (5 bases). The CDR3 length is 11 residues. The germline gives CDR1 SNHLY, CDR2 FYNNEI. Deletions cut 4 bases from V and 5 bases from J, with 6 bases between.

The chain is built from TRBV6-5 and TRBJ1-2, with D uncertain. The V gene lost 0 bases and the J gene lost 6 bases, with 14 bases spanning the gap. The CDR3 extends over 15 amino acids. The germline CDR1 and CDR2 sequences are MNHEY and SVGAGI. The CDR3 region is CASSYSGRVGDGYTF. The CDR3 nucleotides are TGTGCCAGCAGTTACTCTGGGCGGGTCGGGGATGGCTACACCTTC.

This clone was picked up a small number of times. The rearrangement joins TRBV19 to TRBJ1-2; no definite D call. V was shortened by 5 bases and J by 2 bases, with 9 bases between the two germline ends. CDR1 and CDR2 from the germline V gene are LNHDA and SQIVND (reference sequence). The CDR3 totals 13 residues. This chain's CDR3 is CASSEDGNYGYTF. In DNA, the CDR3 is TGTGCCAGTAGTGAGGACGGGAACTATGGCTACACCTTC.

The rearrangement uses TRBV12-3 or TRBV12-4 and TRBJ2-2; D perhaps matches TRBD2 (5 bases). CDR3 length: 11 residues. V lost 6 bases to trimming and J lost 8 bases, with 7 bases between them. Here the CDR3 reads CASREEGELFF. The CDR3, as DNA: TGTGCCAGCAGGGAGGAAGGGGAGCTGTTTTTT.

Comment on this clone: This is likely a read error, given that the CDR3 carries no conserved phenylalanine or tryptophan at its end. The DNA is omitted, as the CDR3 cannot be located on it reliably, and the CDR3 follows TCRdb's listing. The chain employs TRBV21-1 and TRBJ1-6; the table's D call TRBD1 went unverified against the DNA. TRBV21-1 is labeled a pseudogene. The CDR3 is 11 residues long, counting both termini. The CDR3 is CASSKALLGAP.

This sequence joins TRBV18 and TRBJ1-1, with D uncertain. The CDR3 is made up of 13 amino acids. The V and J ends lost 5 bases and 1 base respectively, with 8 bases between them. Germline V lookup: CDR1 KGHSH, CDR2 LQKENI. CDR3 DNA sequence: TGTGCCAGCTCAACCGACAAGAACACTGAAGCTTTCTTT. Residues: CASSTDKNTEAFF.

The genes are TRBV2 and TRBJ1-4; D ambiguous. Trimming took 6 bases from V and 5 from J, leaving 13 bases between them. CDR3 length: 14 amino acids. Germline values: CDR1 SNHLY, CDR2 FYNNEI. The DNA for the CDR3 is TGTGCCAGCAGGGAAAACATGGGGAATGAAAAACTGTTTTTT. Protein product: CASRENMGNEKLFF.

CDR3 in DNA: TGTGCCAGCAGATCAGGGTACAGCACAGATACGCAGTATTTT. Its translation: CASRSGYSTDTQYF. This rearrangement joins TRBV6-5 to TRBJ2-3; weak D call: TRBD1 (5 bases). Trimming removed 6 bases at V and 0 bases at J, with 10 bases between. CDR3 length: 14 residues. Germline V gene lookup returns CDR1 MNHEY and CDR2 SVGAGI.

The CDR3 coding sequence is TGCGCCAGCAGCCAAGATAGTACTAACAATGCCTACAATGAGCAGTTCTTC. Its protein product is CASSQDSTNNAYNEQFF. The rearrangement joins TRBV4-3 to TRBJ2-1; no reliable D call. This CDR3 comprises 17 residues. V was shortened by 0 bases and J by 2 bases, with 14 bases between the two germline ends. The germline CDR1 and CDR2 sequences are LGHNA and YSLEER.